This entry lists 6 T cell receptor beta chains sequenced from one sample in a study of control samples from healthy donors and cancer patients. Produced via immunoSEQ multiplex PCR; TCRdb's table is partial and in-frame only. Seen here are 100,000 to 150,000 clones, roughly 92% observed once, and the top ten hold approximately 0.57%. Specimen: PBMCs. The receptor set was obtained from a man older than 75 with head and neck cancer.

The rearrangement uses TRBV18 and TRBJ2-6; TRBD1 or TRBD2 may be the D gene (6 bases each). This CDR3 spans 17 amino acids. From germline, CDR1 is KGHSH and CDR2 LQKENI. V lost 3 bases to trimming and J lost 2 bases, with 14 bases between them. The CDR3 reads CASSPGQGRTGANVLTF. DNA for the CDR3: TGTGCCAGCTCACCGGGGCAGGGGAGGACTGGGGCCAACGTCCTGACTTTC.

This clone has a single count. This chain uses TRBV12-5 with TRBJ2-1; D could derive from TRBD1 or TRBD2 (5 bases each). Trimming removed 6 bases from V and 3 bases from J, with 12 bases in between. The CDR3 sequence is 14 residues long. Looked up from germline, CDR1 is LGHNT and CDR2 is FRNRAP. CDR3 coding DNA: TGTGCTAGTGGCCGGGACGGAGTCTACAATGAGCAGTTCTTC. Translating gives CASGRDGVYNEQFF.

V usage is TRBV2 and J usage is TRBJ2-7, with 11 bases fitting TRBD2. Trimming at V came to 6 bases and at J to 4 bases, leaving 2 bases not matched to a gene. Germline V gene lookup returns CDR1 SNHLY and CDR2 FYNNEI. CDR3 length equals 13 residues. Here the CDR3 DNA reads TGTGCCAGCAGGACTAGCGGGGTATACGAGCAGTACTTC. Encoded protein: CASRTSGVYEQYF. Looking up the rest from reference TRBV2 and TRBJ2-7 gives the full variable domain: EPEVTQTPSHQVTQMGQEVILRCVPISNHLYFYWYRQILGQKVEFLVSFYNNEISEKSEIFDDQFSVERPDGSNFTLKIRSTKLEDSAMYFCASRTSGVYEQYFGPGTRLTVT.

This rearrangement joins TRBV5-6 to TRBJ2-7; D is undetermined. The germline V and J ends were trimmed by 1 base and 6 bases, with 8 bases remaining between them. CDR1 is SGHDT and CDR2 is YYEEEE in the germline V gene. The CDR3 covers 12 residues. In DNA form, the CDR3 reads TGTGCCAGCAGCTTGCGACTCTTCGAGCAGTACTTC. This codes for CASSLRLFEQYF.

The chain joins TRBV7-9 to TRBJ1-2, with D uncertain. CDR3 size: 17 residues. V shed 0 bases and J shed 5 bases, with 19 bases lying between them. CDR1 and CDR2 (germline): SEHNR, FQNEAQ (reference sequence). CDR3 sequence reads: CASSLAISPANPYGYTF. The CDR3 nucleotides read TGTGCCAGCAGCTTAGCGATCTCCCCCGCTAACCCTTATGGCTACACCTTC.

The genes are TRBV7-2 and TRBJ2-7; either TRBD1 or TRBD2 may supply D (5 bases each). The germline CDR1 and CDR2 sequences are SGHTA and FQGNSA. This CDR3 comprises 15 residues. Deletions cut 1 base from V and 0 bases from J, with 10 bases between. The CDR3 DNA follows: TGTGCCAGCAGCTTAGATGGGGGTTTCTCCTACGAGCAGTACTTC. This gives the protein CASSLDGGFSYEQYF.